These 20 T cell receptor beta chains originate from one sample sequenced in a study of blood T cell repertoires in COVID-19. The repertoire was sequenced with immunoSEQ multiplex PCR; TCRdb's copy has only in-frame clones and lacks some. The data hold around 140,000 clones, with approximately 87% observed a single time. The specimen was peripheral blood. These receptors came from a man aged 50-60 years with active COVID-19.

This chain uses TRBV14 with TRBJ2-1, with D tentatively TRBD2 (5 bases). This CDR3 region has 13 residues. With 0 bases removed from V and 16 bases from J, the gap between germline ends came to 16 bases. Germline V gives CDR1 SGHDN, CDR2 FVKESK. CDR3 sequence (DNA): TGTGCCAGCAGCCAAGATCTCGAGGGTATAGTATTCTTC. The encoded protein is CASSQDLEGIVFF.

This chain uses TRBV6-5 with TRBJ2-7, with 9 bases matching TRBD1. Germline V lookup: CDR1 MNHEY, CDR2 SVGAGI. This CDR3 has 15 residues. V dropped 7 bases and J dropped 3; count of bases not matched to a gene: 10. In DNA form, the CDR3 reads TGTGCCAGCACGATCGGACAGGGGAGTTTCTACGAGCAGTACTTC. This sequence encodes CASTIGQGSFYEQYF.

The genes are TRBV7-3 and TRBJ2-1, with D perhaps TRBD2 (7 bases). V was clipped by 5 bases and J by 10 bases, with 24 bases between them. There are 16 residues in the CDR3. Germline CDR1 is SGHTA and CDR2 is FQGTGA. The CDR3 reads CASSPGRGGAYGEQFF. CDR3 nucleotides: TGTGCCAGCAGCCCCGGTCGTGGGGGGGCCTACGGGGAGCAGTTCTTC.

The V call is TRBV4-1, the J call TRBJ1-3; TRBD1 agrees at 7 bases. The V segment lost 0 bases and the J segment 1 base; nucleotides outside the gene matches: 6. The CDR3 totals 17 residues. The germline CDR1 and CDR2 sequences are MGHRA and YSYEKL. The CDR3 DNA reads as TGCGCCAGCAGCCAAGAACCCTTACAGGGGTCTGGAAACACCATATATTTT. Translating gives CASSQEPLQGSGNTIYF.

The chain links TRBV3-1 (or the pseudogene TRBV3-2) to TRBJ2-1, with D possibly matching TRBD1 (6 bases). Germline CDR1 reads LGHDT; CDR2 reads YNNKEL (reference sequence). The CDR3 is made up of 13 amino acids. The V and J ends lost 1 base and 10 bases respectively, with 11 bases between them. CDR3 sequence reads: CASSQGPGTEQFF. DNA for the CDR3: TGTGCCAGCAGCCAAGGCCCCGGGACAGAGCAGTTCTTC.

J is TRBJ1-5 and V is TRBV29-1; unclear D gene. Germline values: CDR1 SQVTM, CDR2 ANQGSEA. The CDR3 runs 13 residues. Trimming cost V 1 base and J 7 bases, with 11 bases left between them. In DNA form, the CDR3 reads TGCAGCGTTGAAGTCAGGTCGGGACAGCCCCAGCATTTT. This codes for CSVEVRSGQPQHF. Variable domain in full (rest from reference TRBV29-1 and TRBJ1-5): SAVISQKPSRDICQRGTSLTIQCQVDSQVTMMFWYRQQPGQSLTLIATANQGSEATYESGFVIDKFPISRPNLTFSTLTVSNMSPEDSSIYLCSVEVRSGQPQHFGDGTRLSIL.

A few counts support this clone. The chain links TRBV7-9 to TRBJ1-4; D call uncertain. The germline CDR1 and CDR2 sequences are SEHNR and FQNEAQ (reference sequence). Trimming left V 5 bases short and J 8 bases short, with 18 bases between. The CDR3 covers 15 residues. The CDR3: CASSTRTSTGEKLFF. The CDR3 coding sequence is TGTGCCAGCAGCACAAGGACCTCTACGGGGGAAAAACTGTTTTTT.

This chain uses TRBV15 with TRBJ1-2; the match to TRBD1 covers 8 bases. V trimming: 1 base; J trimming: 7 bases; junction bases outside the gene matches: 8. This CDR3 region has 15 residues. Germline V gene data show CDR1 as LNHNV and CDR2 as YYDKDF (reference sequence). The CDR3, as DNA: TGTGCCACCAGCAGAGGGGGAGACAGGGGAGGTGGCTACACCTTC. Its protein product is CATSRGGDRGGGYTF. Supplemented by reference TRBV15 and TRBJ1-2, the full variable domain reads DAMVIQNPRYQVTQFGKPVTLSCSQTLNHNVMYWYQQKSSQAPKLLFHYYDKDFNNEADTPDNFQSRRPNTSFCFLDIRSPGLGDTAMYLCATSRGGDRGGGYTFGSGTRLTVV.

The gene calls are TRBV7-8 and TRBJ1-1, with D hard to call. This CDR3 has 15 amino acids. Germline V gene sequence: CDR1 SGHVS, CDR2 FQNEAQ. V was trimmed by 1 base and J by 1 base, leaving 10 bases between them. The CDR3 nucleotides are TGTGCCAGCAGCTTAGTAGAGGTGAGGAACACTGAAGCTTTCTTT. This sequence encodes CASSLVEVRNTEAFF.

V gene TRBV2 combines with J gene TRBJ2-1; 8 nucleotides match TRBD1. The CDR3 length is 14 residues. V was pared by 6 bases and J by 0 bases, with 1 base of the junction left unmatched. Looked up from germline, CDR1 is SNHLY and CDR2 is FYNNEI. The CDR3 DNA is TGTGCCAGCAGGGACAGGGTCTCCTACAATGAGCAGTTCTTC. This gives the protein CASRDRVSYNEQFF.

The V and J genes are TRBV5-4 and TRBJ2-2; 10 bases align to TRBD2. The germline V gene encodes CDR1 SGHNT and CDR2 YYREEE (reference sequence). The ends lost 3 bases at V and 7 bases at J; junction bases unmatched: 9. The CDR3 has 16 amino acids. Written as DNA, the CDR3 is TGTGCCAGCAGCTCTGGTTTAGCGGGGGGCCACGGGGAGCTGTTTTTT. This sequence encodes CASSSGLAGGHGELFF.

The V and J genes are TRBV29-1 and TRBJ1-2, with 7 bases identical to TRBD1. Germline values: CDR1 SQVTM, CDR2 ANQGSEA. The CDR3 is 13 amino acids. V lost 6 bases to trimming and J lost 4 bases; unmatched junction nucleotides: 8. The chain's CDR3 is CSVAYDRVYGYTF. CDR3 coding DNA: TGCAGCGTCGCCTACGACAGGGTCTATGGCTACACCTTC. Using reference TRBV29-1 and TRBJ1-2 for the parts outside the CDR3, the full variable domain is SAVISQKPSRDICQRGTSLTIQCQVDSQVTMMFWYRQQPGQSLTLIATANQGSEATYESGFVIDKFPISRPNLTFSTLTVSNMSPEDSSIYLCSVAYDRVYGYTFGSGTRLTVV.

The chain links TRBV19 to TRBJ1-2, with D uncertain. The germline V gene encodes CDR1 LNHDA and CDR2 SQIVND (reference sequence). Trimming left V 5 bases short and J 3 bases short, with 13 bases between. The CDR3 is made up of 14 amino acids. CDR3 in amino acids: CASSPNDGDYGYTF. CDR3 DNA: TGTGCCAGTAGTCCCAATGACGGGGACTATGGCTACACCTTC. The full variable domain, rest sourced from reference TRBV19 and TRBJ1-2, is DGGITQSPKYLFRKEGQNVTLSCEQNLNHDAMYWYRQDPGQGLRLIYYSQIVNDFQKGDIAEGYSVSREKKESFPLTVTSAQKNPTAFYLCASSPNDGDYGYTFGSGTRLTVV.

This chain connects TRBV30 to TRBJ2-7; 10 nucleotides match TRBD1. The CDR3 spans 14 residues. Germline CDR1 GTSNPN, CDR2 SVGIG (reference sequence). V shed 5 bases and J 3 bases; nucleotides not matched to a gene: 7. CDR3 residues: CAWAKTGGRYEQYF. In DNA, the CDR3 is TGTGCCTGGGCCAAGACAGGGGGCCGCTACGAGCAGTACTTC.

This chain uses TRBV19 with TRBJ1-5, with TRBD1 matching over 12 bases. The J segment lost 4 bases and the V segment lost 7 bases, leaving 5 bases of the junction unmatched. CDR1 and CDR2 (germline): LNHDA, SQIVND (reference sequence). The CDR3 has 15 amino acids. This CDR3 is CASTPGQGANQPQHF. CDR3 nucleotides: TGTGCCAGTACCCCGGGACAGGGGGCAAATCAGCCCCAGCATTTT. The variable domain in full, completed from reference TRBV19 and TRBJ1-5, reads DGGITQSPKYLFRKEGQNVTLSCEQNLNHDAMYWYRQDPGQGLRLIYYSQIVNDFQKGDIAEGYSVSREKKESFPLTVTSAQKNPTAFYLCASTPGQGANQPQHFGDGTRLSIL.

V and J are TRBV11-2 and TRBJ1-1; D unresolved. CDR1 SGHAT and CDR2 FQNNGV come from the germline V gene. Trimming stripped 2 bases from V and 1 base from J, with 11 bases between. The CDR3 loop spans 15 amino acids. For the CDR3, the DNA is TGTGCCAGCAGCTTAACTCCCGGAGGGAACACTGAAGCTTTCTTT. Protein: CASSLTPGGNTEAFF. Supplemented by reference TRBV11-2 and TRBJ1-1, the full variable domain reads EAGVAQSPRYKIIEKRQSVAFWCNPISGHATLYWYQQILGQGPKLLIQFQNNGVVDDSQLPKDRFSAERLKGVDSTLKIQPAKLEDSAVYLCASSLTPGGNTEAFFGQGTRLTVV.

This chain links TRBV5-1 with TRBJ2-7, with a weak D call TRBD1 (6 bases). The germline V and J ends were trimmed by 4 bases and 1 base, with 9 bases remaining between them. This CDR3 is 13 amino acids long. The germline V gene has CDR1 SGHRS and CDR2 YFSETQ. This chain's CDR3 is CASSPTGSYEQYF. CDR3 nucleotide sequence: TGCGCCAGCAGCCCGACAGGTTCCTACGAGCAGTACTTC.

The chain links TRBV7-2 to TRBJ2-3, with D tentatively TRBD2 (6 bases). CDR1 and CDR2 from the germline V gene are SGHTA and FQGNSA. The CDR3 runs to 17 residues. Trimming removed 5 bases from V and 0 bases from J, with 18 bases in between. The CDR3 sequence is CASSNHAPGVSTDTQYF. The CDR3 nucleotides read TGTGCCAGCAGCAACCACGCGCCGGGGGTTAGCACAGATACGCAGTATTTT.

V is TRBV2 and J is TRBJ2-7, with 8 bases matching TRBD1. The CDR3 consists of 17 residues. Germline loops: CDR1 SNHLY, CDR2 FYNNEI. V lost 2 bases and J lost 0; bases outside the gene matches: 9. CDR3 amino acids: CASSENPGQGYSYEQYF. The CDR3 DNA sequence: TGTGCCAGCAGTGAAAACCCCGGACAGGGATACTCCTACGAGCAGTACTTC.

The chain employs TRBV5-5 and TRBJ2-5, with TRBD1 identical over 9 bases. Germline loops: CDR1 SGHKS, CDR2 YYEKEE (reference sequence). The CDR3 loop spans 17 amino acids. V was pared by 1 base and J by 5 bases, with 12 bases of the junction left unmatched. CDR3 sequence (DNA): TGTGCCAGCAGCTTGTTTTTTGCGACAGGGGGTAAGGAGACCCAGTACTTC. As protein: CASSLFFATGGKETQYF.